This TCR beta chain stems from a study of blood T cell repertoires in COVID-19. As for the study in general: There were acute and convalescent COVID-19 samples, and they came from the United States, Italy and Spain. The analysed material was cDNA or gDNA that came from T cells, B-cell-depleted T cells, or PBMCs.

Trimming took 4 bases from V and 0 from J, leaving 10 bases between them. Germline CDR1 is SGDLS and CDR2 is YYNGEE. CDR3 size: 15 residues. Original processing notes: From reference gene primer amplification, estimates of nucleated cell counts were derived. Method: immunoSEQ multiplex PCR; TCRdb's copy keeps in-frame clones and lacks some. V and J calls and clone size are those listed in that table; D and trimming were worked out from the DNA. The sample holds 130,000 or so clones; approximately 90% are singletons and the top ten take around a quarter. Sequenced material: peripheral blood. The source of this sequence is a man between 65 and 80 years old with active or convalescent COVID-19. The genes are TRBV9 and TRBJ1-4; D is unclear. CDR3 nucleotides: TGTGCCAGCAGCCCCCAACTTGCAACTAATGAAAAACTGTTTTTT. Its translation: CASSPQLATNEKLFF. The whole variable domain, remainder taken from reference TRBV9 and TRBJ1-4, is DSGVTQTPKHLITATGQRVTLRCSPRSGDLSVYWYQQSLDQGLQFLIQYYNGEERAKGNILERFSAQQFPDLHSELNLSSLELGDSALYFCASSPQLATNEKLFFGSGTQLSVL.